This TCR beta chain was sequenced for a study of blood T cell repertoires in COVID-19. Study summary: PBMCs, B-cell-depleted T cells, or T cells provided the cDNA or gDNA that made up the material.

In the original processing: Reference gene primer amplification yielded estimated nucleated cell counts. Some clones are missing from TCRdb's copy, which holds only in-frame ones; the method was immunoSEQ multiplex PCR. The DNA was the basis for D and trimming; V, J and clone size are from that table. The sample lists 55,000 to 65,000 clones; about 85% were seen once. The CDR3 is made up of 14 amino acids. With 4 bases clipped from V and 2 bases from J, the junction kept 5 bases outside the gene matches. Germline lookup yields CDR1 MDHEN and CDR2 SYDVKM. This clone has just one count. The sequenced sample was peripheral blood. This TCR came from a woman at least 80 years old with acute or convalescent COVID-19. The chain has TRBV28 and TRBJ2-7; the match to TRBD1 covers 7 bases. The CDR3 loop is CASSSGGIPYEQYF. Here the CDR3 DNA reads TGTGCCAGCAGTTCAGGGGGTATCCCCTACGAGCAGTACTTC.